The present entry profiles one T cell receptor beta chain with its context. As yet, its antigen is unknown. This entry is derived from a study of cytomegalovirus exposure and HLA in healthy donors. The PCR had 60 Vbeta and 13 Jbeta primers. The data were produced by immunoSEQ multiplex PCR, yet TCRdb's version contains in-frame clones alone and is incomplete. The sample records about 93,000 clones, about four fifths being singletons. Study-level findings and limits: Associated with cytomegalovirus, according to the listing, were approximately 160 TCR beta chains.

V gave up 7 bases and J gave up 5 bases; unmatched junction bases: 10. The CDR3 consists of 14 residues. Germline V gene lookup returns CDR1 SQVTM and CDR2 ANQGSEA. This clonotype originated in a man aged 50 or older in good health and CMV-seronegative. The sample taken for sequencing was PBMCs. This rearrangement joins TRBV29-1 to TRBJ2-2; 7 bases match TRBD1. The CDR3 nucleotides read TGCAGCGCCGATCCGGGACAGACTACCGGGGAGCTGTTTTTT. This encodes CSADPGQTTGELFF.